Given below is one T cell receptor beta chain in context. Its antigen specificity is not known. Base quality data are lacking; no much larger clone is found one base away. The sample's treatment or condition label is to be understood as: in vitro stimulation with specific CMV peptide epitopes to enrich CMV-specific T cells. Data came from an Illumina HiSeq 1500. TCRdb's own reprocessing of the public reads used fastp at Q25 and MiXCR and kept productive beta chains. Identical CDR3 proteins give one entry, which carries the most common genes and DNA. The sample contains fewer than 950,000 distinct CDR3 sequences, over 25% of them found a single time. Around an eighth of the sample is in the top ten clones. This sample stems from a study of T cell repertoires in cytomegalovirus infection (dated by TCRdb to about 2019). With regard to the full study: Peptide stimulations targeted recently identified HLA-C-restricted CMV epitopes, whose presentation resists viral immunomodulation, together with well-studied HLA-B-restricted epitopes. Donor HLA type was relevant to the analysis, as public TCR beta signatures indicated carriage of CMV infection together with the matching HLA type. Study-level results and caveats: The ex vivo response was dominated by HLA-C-restricted CMV-specific TCR beta clonotypes, which also provided the single most frequent clonotype in two of eight donors. Carriers of CMV infection plus the relevant HLA type were discriminated by the cumulative frequency of public TCR beta family members in the study cohort and in an independent roughly 370-donor cohort.

The sequence was obtained from a human donor in good health (CMV status not recorded). Some clones in this sample may be carry-over from other donors' samples. The material sequenced was cultured CD8+ T cells from PBMCs, taken from culture after CMV antigen stimulation.

The CDR3 reads as follows: CASSSTGTGGGYTF. The sequence in DNA is TGTGCCAGCAGTTCAACCGGGACAGGGGGCGGCTACACCTTC. The receptor chain draws on TRBV6-5 and TRBJ1-2; TRBD1 agrees with 12 junctional bases. The junction shows trimming of 4 bases on V and 8 bases on J, and the gene matches do not reach 5 bases of it. For CDR1 and CDR2, the germline V gene lists MNHEY and SVGAGI. Measured from the cysteine to the phenylalanine, the CDR3 is 14 residues long. Kept here is only the CDR3 DNA, which spans 42 bases and is read in frame from base 1.